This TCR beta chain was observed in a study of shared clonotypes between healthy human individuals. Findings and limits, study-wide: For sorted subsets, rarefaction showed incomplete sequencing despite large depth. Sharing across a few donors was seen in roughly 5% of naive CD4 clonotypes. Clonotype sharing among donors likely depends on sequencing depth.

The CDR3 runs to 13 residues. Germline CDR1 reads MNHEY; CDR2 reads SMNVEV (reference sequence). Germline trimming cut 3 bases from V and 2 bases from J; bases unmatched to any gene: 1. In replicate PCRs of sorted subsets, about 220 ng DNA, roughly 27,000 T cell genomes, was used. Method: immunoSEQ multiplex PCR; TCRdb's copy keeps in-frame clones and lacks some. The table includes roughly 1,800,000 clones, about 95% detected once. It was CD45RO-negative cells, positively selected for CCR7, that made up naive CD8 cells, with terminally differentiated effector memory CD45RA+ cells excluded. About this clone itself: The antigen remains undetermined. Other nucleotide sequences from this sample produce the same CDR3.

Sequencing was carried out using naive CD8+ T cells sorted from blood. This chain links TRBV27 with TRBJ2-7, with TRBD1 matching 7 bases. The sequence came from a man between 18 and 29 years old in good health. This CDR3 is CASSFGTAYEQYF. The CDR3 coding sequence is TGTGCCAGCAGTTTCGGGACAGCCTACGAGCAGTACTTC.